At least ten counts were recorded for the clone carrying this T cell receptor beta chain. Its antigen remains unknown. The TCR beta CDR3 regions underwent amplification using RNA transcripts as the source. With the HTBI primer set, the TCR CDR3 went through a first round of RT-PCR. From the multiplex PCR reads, TCRdb called clonotypes with MiXCR, one entry per CDR3 protein. This table has 130,000 or so distinct CDR3 sequences, approximately 20% appearing once. The data derive from a study of T cells in Graves' hyperthyroidism and ophthalmopathy. Study-level results: Ophthalmopathy was model-predicted a median approximately 6.4 months pre-onset.

The V and J ends lost 1 base and 2 bases, in that order; junction bases with no gene match: 3. The CDR3 has 15 amino acids. This clonotype was obtained from a woman aged 45-59 years with Graves' hyperthyroidism that later progressed to Graves' ophthalmopathy. The chain employs TRBV12-3 or TRBV12-4 and TRBJ2-3, with 7 nucleotides matching TRBD2. The sequenced sample consisted of blood. This CDR3 reads CASSLGGGNTDTQYF. The CDR3 bases are TGTGCCAGCAGTTTAGGCGGGGGAAACACAGATACGCAGTATTTT.